This TCR beta chain was sequenced during a study of blood T cell repertoires in COVID-19 (TCRdb year 2020). In the study overall: The collaborator samples originated in the United States, Italy and Spain and spanned the acute and convalescent phases of COVID-19. The dataset comprised deeply sampled blood TCRbeta repertoires from subjects exposed to, actively infected with, or recovered from COVID-19. The samples were drawn from the first 160 participants of the ongoing ImmuneRACE study and from about 1,200 subjects provided by 6 global collaborators. Where available, HLA class I and class II types were taken from metadata supplied by the sample provider and were not determined by assay-based typing. The material from the prospective study consisted of cDNA or gDNA derived from T cells, B-cell-depleted T cells, or PBMCs. The sample metadata nearly always contained a de-identified subject ID, COVID-19 status, age in years and sex. The repertoires were made available in a free public database intended to serve as a resource for research on the immune response to SARS-CoV-2. Paper-wide results and their limitations: The quantity of clinical and demographic metadata differed by source and by participant and was supplied without curation.

Regarding this clone: It lacks a known antigen. Per-nucleotide qualities are absent, and no much larger clonotype sits a single base away.

The immunoSEQ Assay, a bias-controlled multiplex PCR, was used to amplify TCRbeta CDR3 regions from genomic DNA. As for the original processing: The number of nucleated cells in each sample was estimated from the amplification of reference gene primers within the assay. Sequence reads were collapsed and filtered to measure the absolute abundance of every unique TCRbeta CDR3 rearrangement. Productive Simpson clonality was computed per sample as the square root of Simpson's diversity index over productive rearrangements. TCRdb took over this immuneACCESS table, retaining in-frame rearrangements with V and J assigned. Such tables are incomplete; in checked studies, under half of the missing clones stem from an unresolved V gene, and the remainder is unexplained. V, J and clone size were drawn from that table, and D and trimming were deduced from the DNA. Counted in this sample were roughly 100,000 clones; roughly 80% of them appeared once. The leading ten clones occupy approximately 19% of the sample.

The collaborating institutions used their own protocols to collect whole blood in K2EDTA tubes. Collaborator samples were shipped for TCRbeta analysis as frozen whole blood, isolated PBMCs, or DNA extracted from either sample type. Taken from cysteine to phenylalanine, the CDR3 has 14 residues. CDR3 DNA is the only sequence kept; it has 42 bases, read in frame from the first base. Germline trimming amounts to 3 bases on V and 6 bases on J, with 4 as the count of junction bases outside the gene matches. The germline V gene gives CDR1 as MGHRA and CDR2 as YSYEKL. The sequence was obtained from a woman in her seventies with acute or convalescent COVID-19. The chain is made from TRBV4-1 and TRBJ2-1, with TRBD1 matching 8 junction bases. The sample was peripheral blood. Here the CDR3 is given as CASSQTGDSNEQFF. The sequenced DNA: TGCGCCAGCAGCCAGACAGGGGATTCCAATGAGCAGTTCTTC.